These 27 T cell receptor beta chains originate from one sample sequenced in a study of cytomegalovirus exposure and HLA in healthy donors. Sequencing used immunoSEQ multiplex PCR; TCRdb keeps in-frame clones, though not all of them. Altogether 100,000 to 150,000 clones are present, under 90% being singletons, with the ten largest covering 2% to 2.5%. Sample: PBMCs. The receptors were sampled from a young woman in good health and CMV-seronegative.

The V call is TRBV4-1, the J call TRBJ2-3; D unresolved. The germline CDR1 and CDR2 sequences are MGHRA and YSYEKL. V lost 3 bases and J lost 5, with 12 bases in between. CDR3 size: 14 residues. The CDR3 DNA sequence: TGCGCCAGCAGCCAGGGTCCCAGCGTAGATACGCAGTATTTT. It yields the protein CASSQGPSVDTQYF.

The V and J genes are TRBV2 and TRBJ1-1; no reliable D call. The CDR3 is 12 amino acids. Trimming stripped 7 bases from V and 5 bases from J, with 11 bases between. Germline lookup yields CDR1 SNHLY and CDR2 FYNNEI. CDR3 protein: CASTVLSTEAFF. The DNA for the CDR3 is TGTGCCAGCACGGTTCTTAGTACTGAAGCTTTCTTT.

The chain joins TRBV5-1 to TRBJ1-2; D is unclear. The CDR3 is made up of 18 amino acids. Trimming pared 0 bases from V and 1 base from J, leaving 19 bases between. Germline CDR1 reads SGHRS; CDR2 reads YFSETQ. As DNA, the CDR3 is TGCGCCAGCAGCTTGGGTCGACGGCGGCAGCAAGTTAACTATGGCTACACCTTC. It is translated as CASSLGRRRQQVNYGYTF.

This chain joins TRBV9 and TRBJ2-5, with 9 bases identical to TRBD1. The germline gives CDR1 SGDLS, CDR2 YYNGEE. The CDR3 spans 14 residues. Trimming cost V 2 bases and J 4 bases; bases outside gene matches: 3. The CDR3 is CASSVGQGRETQYF. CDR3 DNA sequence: TGTGCCAGCAGCGTCGGACAGGGGAGAGAGACCCAGTACTTC.

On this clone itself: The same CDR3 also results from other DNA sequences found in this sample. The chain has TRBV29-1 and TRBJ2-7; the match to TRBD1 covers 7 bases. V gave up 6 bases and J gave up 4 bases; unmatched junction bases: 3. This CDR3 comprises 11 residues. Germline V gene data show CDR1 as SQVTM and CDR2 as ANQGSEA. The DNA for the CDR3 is TGCAGCGTGGGGACAGCATACGAGCAGTACTTC. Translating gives CSVGTAYEQYF.

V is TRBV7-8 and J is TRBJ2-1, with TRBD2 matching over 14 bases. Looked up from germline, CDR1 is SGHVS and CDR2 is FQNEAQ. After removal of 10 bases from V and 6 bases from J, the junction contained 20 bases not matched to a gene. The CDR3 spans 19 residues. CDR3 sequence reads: CATAGLAGVFKQIGNEQFF. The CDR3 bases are TGTGCCACCGCGGGACTAGCGGGAGTTTTCAAGCAGATCGGCAATGAGCAGTTCTTC.

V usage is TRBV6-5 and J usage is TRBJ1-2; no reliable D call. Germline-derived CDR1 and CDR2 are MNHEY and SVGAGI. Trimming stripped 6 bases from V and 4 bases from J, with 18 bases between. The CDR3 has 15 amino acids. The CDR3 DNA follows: TGTGCCAGCAGCCCAAACCTTGACTTTACCTATGGCTACACCTTC. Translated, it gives CASSPNLDFTYGYTF.

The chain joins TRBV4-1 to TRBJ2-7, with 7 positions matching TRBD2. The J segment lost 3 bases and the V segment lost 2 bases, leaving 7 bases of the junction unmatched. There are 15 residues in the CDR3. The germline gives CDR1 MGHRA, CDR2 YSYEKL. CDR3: CASSQIAGEFYEQYF. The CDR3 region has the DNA TGCGCCAGCAGCCAAATAGCGGGTGAGTTCTACGAGCAGTACTTC.

The CDR3 spells CASSPPEGAVAEAFF. The CDR3 DNA sequence: TGTGCCAGCAGCCCACCGGAGGGGGCTGTGGCTGAAGCTTTCTTT. The rearrangement uses TRBV9 and TRBJ1-1, with 7 positions matching TRBD1. The CDR3 is 15 amino acids. The germline V gene has CDR1 SGDLS and CDR2 YYNGEE. V shed 4 bases, J shed 6 bases, and the junction held 12 bases outside the gene matches. Full variable domain (remainder filled in from reference TRBV9 and TRBJ1-1): DSGVTQTPKHLITATGQRVTLRCSPRSGDLSVYWYQQSLDQGLQFLIQYYNGEERAKGNILERFSAQQFPDLHSELNLSSLELGDSALYFCASSPPEGAVAEAFFGQGTRLTVV.

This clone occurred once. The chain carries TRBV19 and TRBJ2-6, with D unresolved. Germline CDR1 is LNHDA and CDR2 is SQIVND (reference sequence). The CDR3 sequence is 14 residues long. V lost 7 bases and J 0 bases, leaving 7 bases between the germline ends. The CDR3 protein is CASTGHSGANVLTF. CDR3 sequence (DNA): TGTGCCAGTACAGGTCACTCTGGGGCCAACGTCCTGACTTTC.

CDR3 sequence reads: CASSIGTDSYEQYF. For the CDR3, the DNA is TGTGCCAGTAGTATTGGGACAGACTCCTACGAGCAGTACTTC. The chain recombines TRBV19 with TRBJ2-7; 7 positions match TRBD1. CDR1 LNHDA and CDR2 SQIVND come from the germline V gene (reference sequence). J gave up 0 bases and V 3 bases, and 2 bases lay outside the gene matches. The CDR3 consists of 14 residues.

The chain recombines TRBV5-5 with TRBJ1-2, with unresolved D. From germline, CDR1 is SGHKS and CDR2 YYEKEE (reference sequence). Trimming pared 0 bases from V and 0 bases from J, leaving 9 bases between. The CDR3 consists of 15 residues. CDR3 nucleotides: TGTGCCAGCAGCTTGGTGACGGGTTCTAACTATGGCTACACCTTC. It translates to CASSLVTGSNYGYTF.

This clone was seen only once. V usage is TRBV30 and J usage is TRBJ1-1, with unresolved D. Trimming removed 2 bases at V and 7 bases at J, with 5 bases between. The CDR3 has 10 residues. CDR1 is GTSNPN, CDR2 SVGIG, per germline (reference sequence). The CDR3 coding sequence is TGTGCCTGGAGTCGCGTTGAAGCTTTCTTT. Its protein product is CAWSRVEAFF.

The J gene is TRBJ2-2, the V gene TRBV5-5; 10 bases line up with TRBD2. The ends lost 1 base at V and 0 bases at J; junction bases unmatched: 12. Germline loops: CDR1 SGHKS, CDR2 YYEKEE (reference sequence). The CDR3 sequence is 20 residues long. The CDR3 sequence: CASSLTGGRLAGANTGELFF. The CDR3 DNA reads TGTGCCAGCAGCTTGACAGGGGGTCGGCTAGCGGGAGCGAACACCGGGGAGCTGTTTTTT.

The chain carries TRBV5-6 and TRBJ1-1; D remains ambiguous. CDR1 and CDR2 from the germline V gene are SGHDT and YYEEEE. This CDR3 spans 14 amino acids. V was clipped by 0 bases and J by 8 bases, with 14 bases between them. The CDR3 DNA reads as TGTGCCAGCAGCTTGGCGTTGGAGGGTCCCGAAGCTTTCTTT. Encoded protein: CASSLALEGPEAFF.

The CDR3 region is CASSYSFSSQETQYF. The DNA of the CDR3 is TGTGCCAGCAGTTACTCGTTTAGCAGCCAAGAGACCCAGTACTTC. The chain links TRBV6-5 to TRBJ2-5; D is unresolved. CDR1 is MNHEY and CDR2 is SVGAGI in the germline V gene. The CDR3 is 15 amino acids. Deletions cut 0 bases from V and 1 base from J, with 9 bases between.

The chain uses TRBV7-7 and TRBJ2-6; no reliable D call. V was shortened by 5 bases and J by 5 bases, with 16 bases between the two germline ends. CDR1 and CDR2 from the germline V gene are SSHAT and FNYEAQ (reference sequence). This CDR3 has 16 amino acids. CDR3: CASSPVPQSRANVLTF. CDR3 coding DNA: TGTGCCAGCAGCCCAGTGCCACAAAGTCGGGCCAACGTCCTGACTTTC.

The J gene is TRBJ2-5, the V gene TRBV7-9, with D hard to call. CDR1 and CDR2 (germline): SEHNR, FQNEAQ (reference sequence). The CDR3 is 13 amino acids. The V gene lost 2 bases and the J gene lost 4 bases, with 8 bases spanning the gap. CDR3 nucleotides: TGTGCCAGCAGCTTACTCTCGCGAGAGACCCAGTACTTC. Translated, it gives CASSLLSRETQYF.

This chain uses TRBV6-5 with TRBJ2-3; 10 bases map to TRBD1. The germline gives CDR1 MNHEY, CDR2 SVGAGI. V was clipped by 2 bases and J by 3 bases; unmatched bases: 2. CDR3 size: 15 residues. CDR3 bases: TGTGCCAGCAGTTACGGGACAGGGGCAACAGATACGCAGTATTTT. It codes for CASSYGTGATDTQYF.

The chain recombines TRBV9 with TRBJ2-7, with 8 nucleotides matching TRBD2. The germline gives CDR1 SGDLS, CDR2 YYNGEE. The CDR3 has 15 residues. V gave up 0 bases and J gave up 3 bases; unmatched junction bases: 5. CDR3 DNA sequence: TGTGCCAGCAGCGTAGACGGGGGGGGCCGCTACGAGCAGTACTTC. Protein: CASSVDGGGRYEQYF.

CDR3 DNA: TGTGCCAGCTCAGCCAACGCCCGGACTAGCGGGTACACCGGGGAGCTGTTTTTT. This translates into CASSANARTSGYTGELFF. The J gene is TRBJ2-2, the V gene TRBV18; 11 nucleotides match TRBD2. The J segment lost 3 bases and the V segment lost 5 bases, leaving 11 bases of the junction unmatched. Germline V gene lookup returns CDR1 KGHSH and CDR2 LQKENI. This CDR3 spans 18 amino acids. The whole variable domain, filled in from reference TRBV18 and TRBJ2-2, reads NAGVMQNPRHLVRRRGQEARLRCSPMKGHSHVYWYRQLPEEGLKFMVYLQKENIIDESGMPKERFSAEFPKEGPSILRIQQVVRGDSAAYFCASSANARTSGYTGELFFGEGSRLTVL.

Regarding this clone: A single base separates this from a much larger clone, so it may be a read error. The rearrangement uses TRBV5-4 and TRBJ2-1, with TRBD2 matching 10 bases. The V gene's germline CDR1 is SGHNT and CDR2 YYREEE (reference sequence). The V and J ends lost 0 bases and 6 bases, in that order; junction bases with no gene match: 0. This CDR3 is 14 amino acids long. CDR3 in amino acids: CASSLGTSGNEQFF. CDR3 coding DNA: TGTGCCAGCAGCTTGGGGACTAGCGGCAATGAGCAGTTCTTC.

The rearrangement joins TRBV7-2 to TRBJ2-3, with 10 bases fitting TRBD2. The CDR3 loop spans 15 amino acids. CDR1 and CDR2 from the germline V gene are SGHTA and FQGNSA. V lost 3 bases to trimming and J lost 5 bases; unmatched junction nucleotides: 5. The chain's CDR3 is CASSFSGRRLDTQYF. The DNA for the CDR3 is TGTGCCAGCAGCTTTAGCGGGAGGCGTTTAGATACGCAGTATTTT.

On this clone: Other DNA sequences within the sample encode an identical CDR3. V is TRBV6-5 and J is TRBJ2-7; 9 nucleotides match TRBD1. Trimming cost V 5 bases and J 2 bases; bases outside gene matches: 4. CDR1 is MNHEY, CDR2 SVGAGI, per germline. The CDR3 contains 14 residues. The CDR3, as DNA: TGTGCCAGCAGTCCGGGACAGGGTGCCTACGAGCAGTACTTC. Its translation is CASSPGQGAYEQYF.

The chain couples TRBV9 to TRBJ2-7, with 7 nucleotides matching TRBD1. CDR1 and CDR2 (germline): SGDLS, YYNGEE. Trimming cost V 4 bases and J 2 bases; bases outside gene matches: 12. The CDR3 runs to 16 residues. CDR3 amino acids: CASSPEPGTAPYEQYF. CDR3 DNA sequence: TGTGCCAGCAGCCCCGAGCCCGGGACAGCCCCCTACGAGCAGTACTTC.

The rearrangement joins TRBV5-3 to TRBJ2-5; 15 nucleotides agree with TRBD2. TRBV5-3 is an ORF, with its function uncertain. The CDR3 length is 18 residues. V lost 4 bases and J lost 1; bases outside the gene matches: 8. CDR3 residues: CARSQGLAGGTTQETQYF. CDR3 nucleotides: TGTGCCAGAAGCCAGGGACTAGCGGGAGGAACAACCCAAGAGACCCAGTACTTC.

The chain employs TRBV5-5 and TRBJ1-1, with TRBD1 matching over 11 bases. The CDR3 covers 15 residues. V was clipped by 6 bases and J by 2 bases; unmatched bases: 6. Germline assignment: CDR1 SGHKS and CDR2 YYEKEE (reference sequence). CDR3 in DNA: TGTGCCAGCACGCGGACAGGGGGCATCAACACTGAAGCTTTCTTT. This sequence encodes CASTRTGGINTEAFF. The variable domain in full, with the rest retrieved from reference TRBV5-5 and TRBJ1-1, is DAGVTQSPTHLIKTRGQQVTLRCSPISGHKSVSWYQQVLGQGPQFIFQYYEKEERGRGNFPDRFSARQFPNYSSELNVNALLLGDSALYLCASTRTGGINTEAFFGQGTRLTVV.